These 23 T cell receptor beta chains were all obtained from the same sample, sequenced in a study of blood T cell repertoires in COVID-19. TCRdb keeps only in-frame clones here, not all; method: immunoSEQ multiplex PCR. The sample has roughly 150,000 clones, around 86% seen once; the top ten hold roughly 5%. Sample: peripheral blood. The source of these receptors is a human donor in a cohort sampled during active COVID-19.

The chain has TRBV7-2 and TRBJ1-5; possibly TRBD1 for D (5 bases). Trimming shortened V by 5 bases and J by 5 bases, and 16 bases separated the two germline ends. The germline CDR1 and CDR2 sequences are SGHTA and FQGNSA. The CDR3 covers 15 residues. CDR3 DNA: TGTGCCAGCAGCCCCAGGGTAGGATCCGATCAGCCCCAGCATTTT. Translating it yields CASSPRVGSDQPQHF. Together with reference TRBV7-2 and TRBJ1-5, the CDR3 gives the full variable domain: GAGVSQSPSNKVTEKGKDVELRCDPISGHTALYWYRQSLGQGLEFLIYFQGNSAPDKSGLPSDRFSAERTGGSVSTLTIQRTQQEDSAVYLCASSPRVGSDQPQHFGDGTRLSIL.

V usage is TRBV30 and J usage is TRBJ2-1; D might be TRBD2 (7 bases). The ends were cut back, 2 bases at V and 7 bases at J, with 12 bases in the middle. Looked up from germline, CDR1 is GTSNPN and CDR2 is SVGIG (reference sequence). The CDR3 sequence is 13 residues long. CDR3 region: CAWSRGEGNEQFF. The CDR3 DNA is TGTGCCTGGAGTAGGGGGGAGGGTAATGAGCAGTTCTTC.

This chain connects TRBV9 to TRBJ2-1, with 7 bases that match TRBD2. V gave up 4 bases and J gave up 0 bases; unmatched junction bases: 7. CDR1 is SGDLS, CDR2 YYNGEE, per germline. The CDR3 sequence is 16 residues long. CDR3 in amino acids: CASSTASGNSYNEQFF. CDR3 DNA sequence: TGTGCCAGCAGCACGGCTAGCGGAAACTCCTACAATGAGCAGTTCTTC.

The V call is TRBV23-1, the J call TRBJ1-5; tentative D call: TRBD1 (5 bases). TRBV23-1 is marked as an open reading frame, function uncertain. The CDR3 extends over 17 amino acids. The V and J ends lost 0 bases and 0 bases respectively, with 12 bases between them. CDR3 DNA: TGCGCCAGCAGTCAATCTAAGACAGCCCTTAGCAATCAGCCCCAGCATTTT. Translation gives CASSQSKTALSNQPQHF.

V is TRBV7-3 and J is TRBJ2-5, with TRBD2 matching over 7 bases. The V gene's germline CDR1 is SGHTA and CDR2 FQGTGA. The CDR3 runs 15 residues. V was clipped by 5 bases and J by 2 bases; unmatched bases: 8. CDR3 nucleotide sequence: TGTGCCAGCAGCCCGGGAGGTTTTCATCAAGAGACCCAGTACTTC. Residues: CASSPGGFHQETQYF.

This chain joins TRBV4-1 and TRBJ2-7, with 9 bases lining up with TRBD2. The CDR3 spans 15 residues. Germline CDR1 MGHRA, CDR2 YSYEKL. V was pared by 1 base and J by 2 bases, with 3 bases of the junction left unmatched. CDR3: CASSQGLAATYEQYF. CDR3 nucleotides: TGCGCCAGCAGCCAAGGACTAGCGGCGACCTACGAGCAGTACTTC.

This chain connects TRBV5-1 to TRBJ1-1; perhaps TRBD1 as D (5 bases). This CDR3 comprises 17 residues. Germline lookup yields CDR1 SGHRS and CDR2 YFSETQ. The germline V and J ends were trimmed by 3 bases and 0 bases, with 18 bases remaining between them. The CDR3 spells CASSWRGRKSMNTEAFF. CDR3 nucleotides: TGCGCCAGCAGCTGGCGGGGGAGGAAGTCCATGAACACTGAAGCTTTCTTT.

This clone came up a few times. This chain joins TRBV3-1 (or the pseudogene TRBV3-2) and TRBJ2-7; 12 nucleotides line up with TRBD1. The junction had 6 bases not matched to a gene; V was cut back by 2 bases and J by 4 bases. The length of the CDR3 is 16 residues. Germline CDR1 reads LGHDT; CDR2 reads YNNKEL (reference sequence). In DNA, the CDR3 is TGTGCCAGCAGCCAAAACCCGGGACAGGGGGCTTACGAGCAGTACTTC. Protein sequence: CASSQNPGQGAYEQYF.

V and J are TRBV29-1 and TRBJ2-2; no reliable D call. The germline V gene encodes CDR1 SQVTM and CDR2 ANQGSEA. This CDR3 contains 12 residues. Trimming left V 6 bases short and J 5 bases short, with 10 bases between. CDR3 in DNA: TGCAGCGTCTGGGTACTAACCGGGGAGCTGTTTTTT. Protein product: CSVWVLTGELFF.

V is TRBV30 and J is TRBJ2-2; maybe TRBD1 (5 bases). Germline V gene sequence: CDR1 GTSNPN, CDR2 SVGIG (reference sequence). Trimming cost V 4 bases and J 7 bases, with 10 bases left between them. This CDR3 contains 12 residues. CDR3: CAWTQGGGELFF. Written as DNA, the CDR3 is TGTGCCTGGACGCAGGGTGGCGGGGAGCTGTTTTTT.

V usage is TRBV4-2 and J usage is TRBJ2-7, with TRBD1 as a possible D gene (6 bases). The CDR3 has 13 residues. Trimming stripped 4 bases from V and 2 bases from J, with 9 bases between. Germline assignment: CDR1 LGHNA and CDR2 YNFKEQ. Here the CDR3 reads CASSLGAPYEQYF. CDR3 nucleotides: TGTGCCAGCAGCCTGGGGGCACCCTACGAGCAGTACTTC.

The V gene is TRBV27, the J gene TRBJ2-1, with D tentatively TRBD1 (6 bases). V lost 8 bases, J lost 7 bases, and 12 bases lay in between. Germline CDR1 and CDR2: MNHEY and SMNVEV (reference sequence). CDR3 length: 12 residues. CDR3 amino acids: CASGLQGNEQFF. Written as DNA, the CDR3 is TGTGCCAGCGGCTTACAGGGTAATGAGCAGTTCTTC.

This clone showed up just a few times. The chain is built from TRBV5-1 and TRBJ2-2, with D tentatively TRBD2 (5 bases). Looked up from germline, CDR1 is SGHRS and CDR2 is YFSETQ. Trimming removed 5 bases at V and 0 bases at J, with 8 bases between. CDR3 length: 14 residues. The chain's CDR3 is CASREAPNTGELFF. The CDR3, as DNA: TGCGCCAGCAGGGAGGCCCCGAACACCGGGGAGCTGTTTTTT.

V is TRBV5-1 and J is TRBJ1-1; maybe TRBD1 (5 bases). The CDR3 is made up of 14 amino acids. V lost 3 bases to trimming and J lost 4 bases, with 13 bases between them. CDR1 and CDR2 from the germline V gene are SGHRS and YFSETQ. The CDR3 sequence is CASSSGGSGTEAFF. In DNA, the CDR3 is TGCGCCAGCAGCTCTGGGGGGTCCGGCACTGAAGCTTTCTTT.

This chain uses TRBV5-1 with TRBJ2-1; 10 positions agree with TRBD2. The V gene's germline CDR1 is SGHRS and CDR2 YFSETQ. The CDR3 runs to 16 residues. V gave up 0 bases and J gave up 7 bases; unmatched junction bases: 7. The CDR3 coding sequence is TGCGCCAGCAGCTTGGGTAGCGGGGGGCCCATGAATGAGCAGTTCTTC. It translates to CASSLGSGGPMNEQFF.

This clone was seen more than once but under ten times. The genes are TRBV19 and TRBJ2-3; possibly TRBD2 for D (6 bases). Per the germline V gene, CDR1 is LNHDA and CDR2 is SQIVND (reference sequence). The CDR3 length is 16 residues. The V end lost 5 bases, the J end lost 0 bases, and 15 bases lay between the germline ends. CDR3 region: CASSVSGLSSTDTQYF. The CDR3 DNA reads as TGTGCCAGTAGTGTGTCGGGACTCTCGAGCACAGATACGCAGTATTTT.

The chain employs TRBV30 and TRBJ1-3; D remains unclear. The V and J ends lost 5 bases and 4 bases respectively, with 21 bases between them. CDR1 and CDR2 from the germline V gene are GTSNPN and SVGIG (reference sequence). The CDR3 has 16 amino acids. This CDR3 reads CAWENEIDFIGNTIYF. The CDR3 DNA is TGTGCCTGGGAGAATGAAATAGACTTTATCGGAAACACCATATATTTT. Full variable domain (remainder filled in from reference TRBV30 and TRBJ1-3): SQTIHQWPATLVQPVGSPLSLECTVEGTSNPNLYWYRQAAGRGLQLLFYSVGIGQISSEVPQNLSASRPQDRQFILSSKKLLLSDSGFYLCAWENEIDFIGNTIYFGEGSWLTVV.

This chain links TRBV5-6 with TRBJ2-1, with D uncertain. CDR1 is SGHDT and CDR2 is YYEEEE in the germline V gene. The CDR3 totals 13 residues. Deletions cut 2 bases from V and 4 bases from J, with 7 bases between. For the CDR3, the DNA is TGTGCCAGCAGCTTTCAGGCTTACAATGAGCAGTTCTTC. Its protein is CASSFQAYNEQFF.

The chain uses TRBV25-1 and TRBJ2-5; TRBD2 matches 14 bases. Losses at the gene ends were 2 bases for V and 7 bases for J; bases not matched to a gene: 6. Germline V gene data show CDR1 as MGHDK and CDR2 as SYGVNS. This CDR3 is 16 amino acids long. CDR3 nucleotide sequence: TGTGCCAGCAGTGAACCGGGGACTAGCGGGAGCGGGACCCAGTACTTC. This translates into CASSEPGTSGSGTQYF.

This chain connects TRBV19 to TRBJ1-2; 7 bases map to TRBD1. CDR1 is LNHDA, CDR2 SQIVND, per germline (reference sequence). V lost 4 bases and J lost 1; bases outside the gene matches: 15. CDR3 size: 18 residues. CDR3 in DNA: TGTGCCAGTAGTAGAAAGTCGGGACAGACCCTCGGTAACTATGGCTACACCTTC. This translates into CASSRKSGQTLGNYGYTF.

The chain couples TRBV7-3 to TRBJ2-2; maybe TRBD1 (6 bases). Trimming took off 1 base at V and 1 base at J, with 7 bases between the two ends. The CDR3 has 15 residues. The germline CDR1 and CDR2 sequences are SGHTA and FQGTGA. CDR3: CASSLRGQNTGELFF. The CDR3 region has the DNA TGTGCCAGCAGCTTAAGGGGACAGAACACCGGGGAGCTGTTTTTT.

This sequence joins TRBV4-1 and TRBJ2-7, with D possibly being TRBD2 (5 bases). Germline assignment: CDR1 MGHRA and CDR2 YSYEKL. The CDR3 has 14 residues. The V and J ends lost 0 bases and 5 bases respectively, with 11 bases between them. The CDR3: CASSQDLPGNEQYF. The CDR3 region has the DNA TGCGCCAGCAGCCAAGATCTCCCGGGGAACGAGCAGTACTTC.

The chain is built from TRBV5-1 and TRBJ2-3; 7 bases align to TRBD1. Germline lookup yields CDR1 SGHRS and CDR2 YFSETQ. V was pared by 0 bases and J by 5 bases, with 3 bases of the junction left unmatched. This CDR3 comprises 14 residues. CDR3 residues: CASSLDRGRDTQYF. The CDR3 DNA is TGCGCCAGCAGCTTGGACAGGGGTAGAGATACGCAGTATTTT.